The 25 T cell receptor beta chains below come from one sample, sequenced in a study of T cell responses to AZD1222 COVID-19 vaccine (dated by TCRdb to 2020 to 2023). Library preparation was by the immunoSEQ multiplex PCR assay. TCRdb took over this immuneACCESS table, retaining in-frame rearrangements with V and J assigned. Such tables are incomplete; in checked studies, under half of the missing clones stem from an unresolved V gene, and the remainder is unexplained. This sample lists 120,000 to 150,000 clones; roughly 93% were detected once. The leading ten clones occupy roughly 9.9% of the sample. The label giving this sample's time point can be read as: about 28 days (+/-7) after the second vaccine dose. The sample was peripheral blood, taken 28 days after the second AZD1222 dose. The receptors originated from an adult who received the AZD1222 COVID-19 vaccine.

The CDR3 loop is CASRFPASPNYGYTF. CDR3 coding DNA: TGTGCAAGTCGCTTTCCAGCCAGCCCTAACTATGGCTACACCTTC. The chain couples TRBV12-2 to TRBJ1-2. TRBV12-2 corresponds to a pseudogene. The CDR3 runs 15 residues.

This chain joins TRBV3-1 (or the pseudogene TRBV3-2) and TRBJ2-1; D might be TRBD2 (5 bases). V was trimmed by 2 bases and J by 0 bases, leaving 8 bases between them. The CDR3 covers 15 residues. The germline V gene encodes CDR1 LGHDT and CDR2 YNNKEL (reference sequence). The CDR3 DNA sequence: TGTGCCAGCAGCCAACAGGCGGGCTCCTACAATGAGCAGTTCTTC. Translated: CASSQQAGSYNEQFF.

This chain joins TRBV28 and TRBJ1-4; D possibly corresponds to TRBD1 (5 bases). The CDR3 is 14 amino acids. Germline CDR1 MDHEN, CDR2 SYDVKM. The V gene lost 3 bases and the J gene lost 8 bases, with 13 bases spanning the gap. The CDR3, as DNA: TGTGCCAGCAGTTTTCCAAGGGGAGAGGAAAAACTGTTTTTT. This encodes CASSFPRGEEKLFF.

V and J are TRBV24-1 and TRBJ2-2; D uncertain. CDR3 length equals 16 residues. Trimming removed 3 bases from V and 5 bases from J, with 15 bases in between. CDR1 KGHDR and CDR2 SFDVKD come from the germline V gene. CDR3 bases: TGTGCCACCAGTGATCCTCCCCGGACCGGGACCGGGGAGCTGTTTTTT. Encoded protein: CATSDPPRTGTGELFF.

The V gene is TRBV3-1 (or the pseudogene TRBV3-2), the J gene TRBJ2-3; D gene unclear. This CDR3 has 13 amino acids. Germline values: CDR1 LGHDT, CDR2 YNNKEL (reference sequence). The germline V and J ends were trimmed by 1 base and 3 bases, with 5 bases remaining between them. The CDR3 DNA sequence: TGTGCCAGCAGCCAAGCCCCTACAGATACGCAGTATTTT. It encodes CASSQAPTDTQYF.

The chain uses TRBV6-5 and TRBJ1-6; D might be TRBD1 (6 bases). The V end lost 6 bases, the J end lost 1 base, and 10 bases lay between the germline ends. This CDR3 spans 15 amino acids. The germline CDR1 and CDR2 sequences are MNHEY and SVGAGI. The CDR3 is CASSHGQSYNSPLHF. The DNA of the CDR3 is TGTGCCAGCAGCCACGGACAGTCCTATAATTCACCCCTCCACTTT.

The V and J genes are TRBV28 and TRBJ1-5, with D uncertain. Looked up from germline, CDR1 is MDHEN and CDR2 is SYDVKM. The CDR3 consists of 12 residues. Trimming removed 6 bases at V and 10 bases at J, with 13 bases between. In DNA, the CDR3 is TGTGCCAGCAGCCGCAATATTGGACCCCAGCATTTT. Encoded protein: CASSRNIGPQHF.

The chain recombines TRBV10-3 with TRBJ2-1; 12 bases agree with TRBD2. V shed 3 bases and J 4 bases; nucleotides not matched to a gene: 7. The germline V gene has CDR1 ENHRY and CDR2 SYGVKD. The CDR3 totals 17 residues. CDR3 bases: TGTGCCATCAGTGATCTGTCGGGGACTAGCGGGTACAATGAGCAGTTCTTC. Translated, it gives CAISDLSGTSGYNEQFF.

This clone was detected once. V is TRBV29-1 and J is TRBJ1-2, with D possibly being TRBD1 (5 bases). V lost 1 base to trimming and J lost 1 base, with 13 bases between them. The CDR3 has 15 amino acids. Looked up from germline, CDR1 is SQVTM and CDR2 is ANQGSEA. CDR3 DNA: TGCAGCGTTGAAGGACACCGGGACCTTAACTATGGCTACACCTTC. Protein: CSVEGHRDLNYGYTF.

The chain links TRBV19 to TRBJ1-4, with 9 bases fitting TRBD1. V shed 1 base and J 8 bases; nucleotides not matched to a gene: 8. The length of the CDR3 is 16 residues. Germline V gene lookup returns CDR1 LNHDA and CDR2 SQIVND (reference sequence). The CDR3: CASSIGARTGEEKLFF. In nucleotides, the CDR3 is TGTGCCAGTAGTATAGGGGCGAGGACAGGGGAAGAAAAACTGTTTTTT.

CDR3 in amino acids: CASSLGGQAIDTQYF. DNA for the CDR3: TGTGCCAGCAGCTTAGGGGGACAGGCTATAGATACGCAGTATTTT. The chain combines TRBV11-1 with TRBJ2-3; 8 bases align to TRBD1. This CDR3 region has 15 residues. CDR1 SGHAT and CDR2 FQDESV come from the germline V gene (reference sequence). V gave up 1 base and J gave up 5 bases; unmatched junction bases: 5. Full variable domain (rest looked up from reference TRBV11-1 and TRBJ2-3): EAEVAQSPRYKITEKSQAVAFWCDPISGHATLYWYRQILGQGPELLVQFQDESVVDDSQLPKDRFSAERLKGVDSTLKIQPAELGDSAMYLCASSLGGQAIDTQYFGPGTRLTVL.

The chain has TRBV10-3 and TRBJ2-1; 7 bases map to TRBD2. The ends lost 10 bases at V and 2 bases at J; junction bases unmatched: 2. Germline-derived CDR1 and CDR2 are ENHRY and SYGVKD. This CDR3 contains 12 residues. The CDR3: CATSGPYNEQFF. The CDR3 nucleotides read TGTGCCACTAGCGGTCCCTACAATGAGCAGTTCTTC.

The rearrangement uses TRBV14 and TRBJ2-7; 9 bases agree with TRBD1. There are 14 residues in the CDR3. Trimming took 1 base from V and 5 from J; bases not matched to a gene: 3. The germline V gene encodes CDR1 SGHDN and CDR2 FVKESK. The DNA for the CDR3 is TGTGCCAGCAGCCAAGCCACAGGGGGCAACGAGCAGTACGTC. Encoded protein: CASSQATGGNEQYV.

V usage is TRBV23-1 and J usage is TRBJ2-5, with 8 nucleotides matching TRBD1. TRBV23-1 is recorded as an ORF, its role being uncertain. V was pared by 4 bases and J by 2 bases, with 15 bases of the junction left unmatched. The CDR3 has 18 amino acids. DNA for the CDR3: TGCGCCAGCAGTCTCTGGGGAAGGTCAGGGGGCTTTCAAGAGACCCAGTACTTC. Translating gives CASSLWGRSGGFQETQYF.

The rearrangement uses TRBV5-8 and TRBJ1-1; TRBD1 matches 8 bases. Germline trimming cut 5 bases from V and 4 bases from J; bases unmatched to any gene: 10. Germline V gene sequence: CDR1 SGHTS, CDR2 YDEGEE. The CDR3 length is 15 residues. This CDR3 is CASRQRTGFGTEAFF. CDR3 sequence (DNA): TGTGCCAGCAGACAACGGACAGGGTTCGGCACTGAAGCTTTCTTT.

The V gene is TRBV28, the J gene TRBJ1-4; D is uncertain. Looked up from germline, CDR1 is MDHEN and CDR2 is SYDVKM. This CDR3 is 13 amino acids long. V was cut by 3 bases and J by 8 bases, with 10 bases left in between. CDR3 region: CASSLPFDEKLFF. In DNA form, the CDR3 reads TGTGCCAGCAGTTTGCCCTTTGACGAAAAACTGTTTTTT.

The V and J genes are TRBV27 and TRBJ2-1; TRBD1 matches at 8 bases. CDR1 MNHEY and CDR2 SMNVEV come from the germline V gene (reference sequence). The CDR3 spans 16 residues. V lost 5 bases and J lost 1; bases outside the gene matches: 7. The CDR3 DNA reads TGTGCCAGCAGTACACAACAGGGGGAGTCCTACAATGAGCAGTTCTTC. Translating it yields CASSTQQGESYNEQFF.

The rearrangement joins TRBV27 to TRBJ1-1, with D perhaps TRBD1 (5 bases). With 3 bases removed from V and 8 bases from J, the gap between germline ends came to 10 bases. In germline, CDR1 is MNHEY, CDR2 SMNVEV (reference sequence). This CDR3 spans 12 amino acids. The CDR3 protein is CASSFWQGEAFF. For the CDR3, the DNA is TGTGCCAGCAGTTTTTGGCAGGGAGAAGCTTTCTTT.

This chain joins TRBV12-3 or TRBV12-4 and TRBJ2-7; no reliable D call. The CDR3 contains 13 residues. The V gene lost 7 bases and the J gene lost 3 bases, with 13 bases spanning the gap. As DNA, the CDR3 is TGTGCCAGCACTAAAGGCGGCTTCTACGAGCAGTACTTC. Protein product: CASTKGGFYEQYF.

The chain recombines TRBV24-1 with TRBJ2-3; D is uncertain. Germline V lookup: CDR1 KGHDR, CDR2 SFDVKD. Trimming shortened V by 9 bases and J by 0 bases, and 15 bases separated the two germline ends. This CDR3 is 15 amino acids long. CDR3 amino acids: CATSTGQLSTDTQYF. DNA for the CDR3: TGTGCCACCTCGACCGGTCAACTTAGCACAGATACGCAGTATTTT.

The chain uses TRBV7-2 and TRBJ1-5; D gene ambiguous. Trimming took 4 bases from V and 1 from J, leaving 11 bases between them. The CDR3 has 15 amino acids. Per germline, CDR1 SGHTA and CDR2 FQGNSA. CDR3 bases: TGTGCCAGCAGCTGGACGCTTGGGAGCAATCAGCCCCAGCATTTT. This encodes CASSWTLGSNQPQHF.

The rearrangement links TRBV27 to TRBJ2-5, with a possible D match to TRBD1 (6 bases). Trimming left V 5 bases short and J 5 bases short, with 15 bases between. The CDR3 contains 14 residues. Looked up from germline, CDR1 is MNHEY and CDR2 is SMNVEV (reference sequence). The CDR3 loop reads CASSTTGEYETQYF. The CDR3 DNA sequence: TGTGCCAGCAGTACGACAGGAGAGTATGAGACCCAGTACTTC.

The chain uses TRBV10-1 and TRBJ2-1; 9 bases match TRBD2. The CDR3 totals 15 residues. Trimming took 4 bases from V and 7 from J; bases not matched to a gene: 8. Per the germline V gene, CDR1 is WNHNN and CDR2 is SYGVQD (reference sequence). CDR3 in DNA: TGCGCCAGCAGTGGCGCCGGGACTAGCTATAATGAGCAGTTCTTC. Protein product: CASSGAGTSYNEQFF.

This clone was counted between two and nine times. The J gene is TRBJ1-4, the V gene TRBV25-1; tentative D call: TRBD1 (6 bases). The V gene's germline CDR1 is MGHDK and CDR2 SYGVNS. The V end was cut by 4 bases, the J end by 8 bases, with 14 bases between. The CDR3 runs 14 residues. The CDR3 bases are TGTGCCAGCAGTGTTACCAGGGGTCACGAAAAACTGTTTTTT. Residues: CASSVTRGHEKLFF.

This clone was observed once. The chain links TRBV28 to TRBJ1-1; D remains unclear. Deletions cut 3 bases from V and 1 base from J, with 9 bases between. The V gene's germline CDR1 is MDHEN and CDR2 SYDVKM. The CDR3 consists of 14 residues. CDR3 DNA: TGTGCCAGCAGTTTGGGTGGAGGGAACACTGAAGCTTTCTTT. It encodes CASSLGGGNTEAFF.